The next 25 T cell receptor beta chains were all read from a single sample in a study of regulatory T cells in long-lasting Graves disease. In building TCR beta libraries, iRepertoire HTBI primers were used together with Arm-PCR of CDR3 regions. TCRdb redid the calling of the multiplex PCR reads with MiXCR, one entry per CDR3 protein. The data contain more than 300,000 distinct CDR3 sequences, 15% to 20% of them singletons. As to time point: newly diagnosed GD, antithyroid drugs for less than 3 months. Isolated PBMC RNA provided the starting material for the TCR library. Separately, the same data were catalogued under a study of T cells in Graves' hyperthyroidism and ophthalmopathy.

The starting material was peripheral blood mononuclear cells (PBMCs), obtained at new diagnosis, from a patient treated with antithyroid drugs. Every receptor here comes from a woman aged 18-29 years with Graves disease.

In its sample, this clonotype was seen a few times. J is TRBJ2-1 and V is TRBV29-1, with 13 nucleotides matching TRBD2. V trimming: 4 bases; J trimming: 9 bases; junction bases outside the gene matches: 6. CDR1 and CDR2 (germline): SQVTM, ANQGSEA. The CDR3 runs 14 residues. DNA for the CDR3: TGCAGCGTTGTGGGACTAGCGGGAATCGGTGAGCAGTTCTTC. Translating gives CSVVGLAGIGEQFF.

The chain uses TRBV10-2 and TRBJ2-7; 9 bases align to TRBD2. Losses at the gene ends were 4 bases for V and 6 bases for J; bases not matched to a gene: 10. Germline CDR1 is WSHSY and CDR2 is SAAADI. The CDR3 consists of 15 residues. The CDR3 DNA follows: TGCGCCAGCAGTGCGGTGGGCGGGGGGGCCCTCGAGCAGTACTTC. Translating it yields CASSAVGGGALEQYF.

This clonotype was picked up many times. This sequence joins TRBV7-9 and TRBJ1-1; D ambiguous. Germline V gives CDR1 SEHNR, CDR2 FQNEAQ (reference sequence). The CDR3 has 15 amino acids. Trimming stripped 5 bases from V and 1 base from J, with 14 bases between. CDR3 loop: CASSPEWVPNTEAFF. Here the CDR3 DNA reads TGTGCCAGCAGCCCAGAGTGGGTTCCGAACACTGAAGCTTTCTTT.

This clonotype was detected once. The chain has TRBV20-1 and TRBJ2-5, with TRBD2 matching 15 bases. Per germline, CDR1 DFQATT and CDR2 SNEGSKA (reference sequence). The length of the CDR3 is 14 residues. The V segment lost 8 bases and the J segment 2 bases; nucleotides outside the gene matches: 3. DNA for the CDR3: TGCAGTACCGGACTAGCGGGGGGGCAAGAGACCCAGTACTTC. It is translated as CSTGLAGGQETQYF.

This sequence joins TRBV7-9 and TRBJ2-4; D is unclear. From germline, CDR1 is SEHNR and CDR2 FQNEAQ (reference sequence). Trimming left V 1 base short and J 2 bases short, with 12 bases between. CDR3 length: 16 amino acids. CDR3 in DNA: TGTGCCAGCAGCTTAGATTCGCCGGGCCCCAAAAACATTCAGTACTTC. It yields the protein CASSLDSPGPKNIQYF.

About this clonotype itself: A far larger clone lies a single base away; this is likely a read error. V usage is TRBV12-3 or TRBV12-4 and J usage is TRBJ2-1, with D uncertain. The length of the CDR3 is 12 residues. CDR3 coding DNA: TGTGCCATCAGTGAGTCGAGGCCCGGGCAGTTCTTC. It specifies CAISESRPGQFF.

Ten or more counts support this clonotype. The chain couples TRBV6-1 to TRBJ1-1; D not resolved. The CDR3 has 13 amino acids. Deletions cut 11 bases from V and 0 bases from J, with 13 bases between. CDR1 is MNHNS, CDR2 SASEGT, per germline. The CDR3 DNA sequence: TGTGCCCCTCGAGGGTGTTTGAACACTGAAGCTTTCTTT. Translating gives CAPRGCLNTEAFF.

This clonotype was seen a few times. V is TRBV11-1 and J is TRBJ2-1, with D tentatively TRBD1 (6 bases). The CDR3 covers 13 residues. Per the germline V gene, CDR1 is SGHAT and CDR2 is FQDESV (reference sequence). Trimming stripped 9 bases from V and 2 bases from J, with 11 bases between. The CDR3 sequence is CARQGSTYNEQFF. CDR3 coding DNA: TGTGCCAGGCAGGGGTCGACCTACAATGAGCAGTTCTTC.

The rearrangement links TRBV6-2 or TRBV6-3 to TRBJ2-3; 11 bases are shared with TRBD2. The length of the CDR3 is 15 residues. The V gene end was trimmed by 2 bases and the J gene end by 4 bases; junction bases not matched to a gene: 2. Germline-derived CDR1 and CDR2 are MNHEY and SVGEGT. The CDR3 loop is CASSYGSGGADTQYF. Written as DNA, the CDR3 is TGTGCCAGCAGTTACGGTAGCGGGGGGGCAGATACGCAGTATTTT.

This clonotype showed up many times. This chain connects TRBV2 to TRBJ1-1; D is perhaps TRBD1 (5 bases). CDR1 SNHLY and CDR2 FYNNEI come from the germline V gene. Trimming cost V 6 bases and J 4 bases, with 18 bases left between them. CDR3 size: 15 residues. The CDR3 DNA follows: TGTGCCAGCAGCGCGACCGGGACTGGCCTCACTGAAGCTTTCTTT. This gives the protein CASSATGTGLTEAFF.

This clonotype was found many times. This chain links TRBV7-2 with TRBJ2-1; D possibly corresponds to TRBD1 (8 bases). The V gene lost 5 bases and the J gene lost 13 bases, with 24 bases spanning the gap. CDR1 and CDR2 from the germline V gene are SGHTA and FQGNSA. The CDR3 consists of 15 residues. The CDR3 sequence: CASSPQRQGGTGQFF. The CDR3 DNA reads TGTGCCAGCAGCCCCCAGAGGCAGGGGGGGACAGGACAGTTCTTC.

Concerning this clonotype: This could be a read error, since a much larger clone is one nucleotide away. The V call is TRBV30, the J call TRBJ1-2; TRBD1 is a possible D gene (5 bases). This CDR3 is built from 14 residues. The V gene's germline CDR1 is GTSNPN and CDR2 SVGIG (reference sequence). CDR3 DNA sequence: TGTGCCTGGAGGCCATCGGGGCTCGTTTATGGCTACTCCTTC. Its protein is CAWRPSGLVYGYSF.

On this clonotype itself: Given a much more abundant clone one base away, this may be a read error. This chain joins TRBV7-9 and TRBJ1-4; no firm D call. The CDR3 has 13 residues. The V end was cut by 4 bases, the J end by 7 bases, with 10 bases between. Germline CDR1 and CDR2: SEHNR and FQNEAQ (reference sequence). The CDR3 is CASSSYGVEKLFF. CDR3 DNA: TGTGCCAGCAGCTCCTACGGGGTTGAAAAACTGTTTTTT.

This clonotype was counted ten times or more. The chain has TRBV4-2 and TRBJ2-2; D possibly uses TRBD1 or TRBD2 (5 bases each). The CDR3 length is 16 residues. Between the trimmed V and J ends, which lost 1 base and 5 bases, there was a span of 14 bases. The germline gives CDR1 LGHNA, CDR2 YNFKEQ. The DNA of the CDR3 is TGTGCCAGCAGCCAAGTCGTGGGGGTGAGAACCGGGGAGCTGTTTTTT. It is translated as CASSQVVGVRTGELFF.

J is TRBJ2-5 and V is TRBV2; D unclear. Germline assignment: CDR1 SNHLY and CDR2 FYNNEI. The V end lost 6 bases, the J end lost 5 bases, and 10 bases lay between the germline ends. The CDR3 loop spans 12 amino acids. Here the CDR3 DNA reads TGTGCCAGCAGGGGCCAGGTGGAGACCCAGTACTTC. Translation gives CASRGQVETQYF.

This clonotype was counted ten times or more. This chain connects TRBV4-1 to TRBJ2-5; TRBD2 is a possible D gene (6 bases). V lost 5 bases and J lost 5, with 18 bases in between. The CDR3 consists of 15 residues. Per germline, CDR1 MGHRA and CDR2 YSYEKL. CDR3 nucleotides: TGCGCCAGCAGCGACGGGACTCGCCTTGCCGAGACCCAGTACTTC. It yields the protein CASSDGTRLAETQYF.

This clonotype was detected many times. The chain carries TRBV10-1 and TRBJ1-4; D possibly corresponds to TRBD1 (6 bases). Deletions cut 3 bases from V and 7 bases from J, with 12 bases between. This CDR3 is 14 amino acids long. Germline loops: CDR1 WNHNN, CDR2 SYGVQD (reference sequence). CDR3 nucleotides: TGCGCCAGCAGTGAAGGGGGGGTTCGTGAAAAACTGTTTTTT. Translating it yields CASSEGGVREKLFF.

This clonotype occurred many times. The chain joins TRBV20-1 to TRBJ2-7; D possibly corresponds to TRBD2 (6 bases). The CDR3 is 13 residues long. Germline assignment: CDR1 DFQATT and CDR2 SNEGSKA (reference sequence). Trimming left V 1 base short and J 5 bases short, with 12 bases between. CDR3 in amino acids: CSARGPGANEQYF. DNA of the CDR3: TGCAGTGCTAGAGGGCCGGGAGCGAACGAGCAGTACTTC.

This clonotype was seen more than once but under ten times. J is TRBJ2-1 and V is TRBV19; possibly TRBD2 for D (6 bases). The germline V gene has CDR1 LNHDA and CDR2 SQIVND (reference sequence). The ends were cut back, 7 bases at V and 5 bases at J, with 15 bases in the middle. This CDR3 has 14 residues. In DNA form, the CDR3 reads TGTGCCAGTACTTTCGGGAGAGCGAACAATGAGCAGTTCTTC. Amino acid sequence: CASTFGRANNEQFF.

In its sample, this clonotype was seen many times. The genes are TRBV2 and TRBJ2-2; D ambiguous. Per the germline V gene, CDR1 is SNHLY and CDR2 is FYNNEI. V lost 8 bases, J lost 1 base, and 11 bases lay in between. This CDR3 contains 14 residues. In DNA form, the CDR3 reads TGTGCCAGCGCGAGTCCCCTGAACACCGGGGAGCTGTTTTTT. Protein sequence: CASASPLNTGELFF.

Many counts were recorded for this clonotype. The J gene is TRBJ2-1, the V gene TRBV3-1, with 10 bases identical to TRBD2. The CDR3 covers 16 residues. CDR1 LGHDT and CDR2 YNNKEL come from the germline V gene (reference sequence). V dropped 0 bases and J dropped 5; count of bases not matched to a gene: 4. Here the CDR3 reads CASSQERLAGDNEQFF. CDR3 nucleotide sequence: TGTGCCAGCAGCCAAGAACGCCTAGCGGGGGACAATGAGCAGTTCTTC.

V usage is TRBV19 and J usage is TRBJ2-2; D unclear. The germline gives CDR1 LNHDA, CDR2 SQIVND (reference sequence). The CDR3 contains 15 residues. V was cut by 1 base and J by 2 bases, with 8 bases left in between. The CDR3 reads CASSIVAINTGELFF. CDR3 in DNA: TGTGCCAGTAGTATAGTCGCGATAAACACCGGGGAGCTGTTTTTT.

This clonotype was seen at least ten times. The chain uses TRBV3-1 and TRBJ2-3, with D perhaps matching TRBD2 (6 bases). This CDR3 contains 17 residues. Germline V gives CDR1 LGHDT, CDR2 YNNKEL (reference sequence). Trimming left V 1 base short and J 0 bases short, with 14 bases between. CDR3 amino acids: CASSQVHPGLSTDTQYF. The DNA of the CDR3 is TGTGCCAGCAGCCAAGTCCACCCGGGACTTAGCACAGATACGCAGTATTTT.

There are many counts of this clonotype. The chain is built from TRBV11-1 and TRBJ2-7; 10 bases fit TRBD1. Trimming cost V 3 bases and J 0 bases; bases outside gene matches: 5. Germline CDR1 SGHAT, CDR2 FQDESV (reference sequence). This CDR3 region has 16 residues. CDR3 loop: CASSFDWTGGSYEQYF. In DNA, the CDR3 is TGTGCCAGCAGCTTTGACTGGACAGGGGGCTCCTACGAGCAGTACTTC.

In its sample, this clonotype was seen many times. This chain links TRBV5-5 with TRBJ2-7; D is perhaps TRBD1 or TRBD2 (5 bases each). V gave up 2 bases and J gave up 6 bases, with 12 bases separating them. Looked up from germline, CDR1 is SGHKS and CDR2 is YYEKEE (reference sequence). The CDR3 is made up of 13 amino acids. The CDR3 is CASSFDWGREQYF. CDR3 DNA: TGTGCCAGCAGCTTCGATTGGGGACGCGAGCAGTACTTC.